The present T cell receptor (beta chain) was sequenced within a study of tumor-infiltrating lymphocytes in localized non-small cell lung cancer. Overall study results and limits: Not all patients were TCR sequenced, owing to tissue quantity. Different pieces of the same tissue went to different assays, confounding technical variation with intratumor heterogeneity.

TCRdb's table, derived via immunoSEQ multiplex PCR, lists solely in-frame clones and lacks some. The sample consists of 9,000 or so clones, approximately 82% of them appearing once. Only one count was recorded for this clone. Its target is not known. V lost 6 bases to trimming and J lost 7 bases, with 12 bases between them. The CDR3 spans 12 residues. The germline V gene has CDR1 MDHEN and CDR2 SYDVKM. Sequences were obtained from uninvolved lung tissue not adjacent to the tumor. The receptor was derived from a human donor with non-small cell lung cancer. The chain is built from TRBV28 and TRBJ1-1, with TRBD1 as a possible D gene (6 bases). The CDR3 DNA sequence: TGTGCCAGCAGAACCACGGACAGTGAAGCTTTCTTT. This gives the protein CASRTTDSEAFF.